The 17 T cell receptor beta chains reported below all come from one sample, sequenced in a study of T-cell memory formation after mild COVID-19. TCRdb re-derived calls from the 5' RACE reads in MiXCR, one entry per CDR3 protein. The sample lists around 250,000 distinct CDR3 sequences, 15% to 20% occurring once. What was sequenced was PBMCs or a T cell subset sorted from them (not recorded which). Receptor source: a man aged 18 to 30 who had mild COVID-19 (a few samples of this study predate the infection). Cell type and time point are not known.

In nucleotides, the CDR3 is TGTGCCAGCAGAGGCTATAGTGAAAAACTGTTTTTT. Translating it yields CASRGYSEKLFF. The chain links TRBV2 to TRBJ1-4, with no clear D. This CDR3 comprises 12 residues. The germline gives CDR1 SNHLY, CDR2 FYNNEI. The V end was cut by 6 bases, the J end by 7 bases, with 9 bases between.

This clonotype was seen more than once but under ten times. The chain carries TRBV4-1 and TRBJ2-5, with a weak D call TRBD1 (6 bases). In germline, CDR1 is MGHRA, CDR2 YSYEKL. This CDR3 comprises 15 residues. V dropped 3 bases and J dropped 0 bases, with 11 bases sitting between them. CDR3 region: CASSHLQGNQETQYF. The CDR3 DNA is TGCGCCAGCAGCCATCTACAGGGAAACCAAGAGACCCAGTACTTC.

There are a few counts of this clonotype. This chain links TRBV29-1 with TRBJ1-4; D remains ambiguous. Germline V gene lookup returns CDR1 SQVTM and CDR2 ANQGSEA. Trimming stripped 4 bases from V and 2 bases from J, with 8 bases between. The CDR3 contains 13 residues. CDR3 region: CSVAARTNEKLFF. CDR3 bases: TGCAGCGTTGCGGCGCGGACTAATGAAAAACTGTTTTTT.

This chain connects TRBV5-1 to TRBJ1-2; D ambiguous. The V and J ends lost 4 bases and 2 bases respectively, with 9 bases between them. The CDR3 is made up of 13 amino acids. Germline V gene data show CDR1 as SGHRS and CDR2 as YFSETQ. The CDR3 loop is CASSPPGNYGYTF. In nucleotides, the CDR3 is TGCGCCAGCAGCCCCCCAGGCAACTATGGCTACACCTTC. Supplemented by reference TRBV5-1 and TRBJ1-2, the full variable domain reads KAGVTQTPRYLIKTRGQQVTLSCSPISGHRSVSWYQQTPGQGLQFLFEYFSETQRNKGNFPGRFSGRQFSNSRSEMNVSTLELGDSALYLCASSPPGNYGYTFGSGTRLTVV.

The rearrangement joins TRBV3-1 to TRBJ2-3; D perhaps matches TRBD2 (6 bases). The ends were cut back, 4 bases at V and 6 bases at J, with 17 bases in the middle. Germline V lookup: CDR1 LGHDT, CDR2 YNNKEL (reference sequence). The CDR3 loop spans 15 amino acids. CDR3 residues: CASSPPGRKKDTQYF. The DNA for the CDR3 is TGTGCCAGCAGCCCCCCGGGGAGGAAAAAGGATACGCAGTATTTT.

This clonotype appeared a few times. The genes are TRBV20-1 and TRBJ1-4; no definite D call. V lost 3 bases to trimming and J lost 8 bases, with 19 bases between them. The germline gives CDR1 DFQATT, CDR2 SNEGSKA (reference sequence). This CDR3 is built from 15 residues. The CDR3 sequence: CSASQPGRLGEKLFF. The CDR3 DNA follows: TGCAGTGCTAGTCAACCGGGCCGGTTGGGAGAAAAACTGTTTTTT.

This clonotype was detected a few times. The rearrangement joins TRBV20-1 to TRBJ2-7; the D is unclear. The V end was cut by 2 bases, the J end by 5 bases, with 7 bases between. CDR1 DFQATT and CDR2 SNEGSKA come from the germline V gene (reference sequence). The CDR3 consists of 11 residues. CDR3 sequence: CSARSVHEQYV. CDR3 DNA: TGCAGTGCTAGATCGGTCCACGAGCAGTACGTC.

The sample holds many counts of this clonotype. The CDR3 DNA reads TGCGCCAGCAGCCAACAGGGCCCCCCTTCGAACACTGAAGCTTTCTTT. It yields the protein CASSQQGPPSNTEAFF. This chain joins TRBV5-1 and TRBJ1-1, with D possibly TRBD1 on 6 matching bases. This CDR3 is 16 amino acids long. Germline V CDR1 and CDR2: SGHRS, YFSETQ. Trimming stripped 4 bases from V and 1 base from J, with 17 bases between.

This chain uses TRBV9 with TRBJ2-2, with 8 bases matching TRBD2. The CDR3 covers 13 residues. With 2 bases clipped from V and 7 bases from J, the junction kept 1 base outside the gene matches. Germline V gene sequence: CDR1 SGDLS, CDR2 YYNGEE. The CDR3 sequence is CASSVGGVGELFF. The DNA for the CDR3 is TGTGCCAGCAGCGTCGGGGGGGTCGGGGAGCTGTTTTTT.

The chain carries TRBV2 and TRBJ2-7; the match to TRBD1 covers 9 bases. Germline V gene sequence: CDR1 SNHLY, CDR2 FYNNEI. The CDR3 extends over 14 amino acids. Germline trimming cut 6 bases from V and 3 bases from J; bases unmatched to any gene: 6. The CDR3 DNA sequence: TGTGCCAGCAGCGGACAGGGGAGAATCTACGAGCAGTACTTC. Its translation is CASSGQGRIYEQYF. The full variable domain, its missing parts supplied by reference TRBV2 and TRBJ2-7, is EPEVTQTPSHQVTQMGQEVILRCVPISNHLYFYWYRQILGQKVEFLVSFYNNEISEKSEIFDDQFSVERPDGSNFTLKIRSTKLEDSAMYFCASSGQGRIYEQYFGPGTRLTVT.

The table lists this clonotype with a few counts. The gene calls are TRBV5-1 and TRBJ1-2; a weak D match, TRBD1 (5 bases). CDR1 and CDR2 (germline): SGHRS, YFSETQ. Trimming stripped 0 bases from V and 7 bases from J, with 16 bases between. The length of the CDR3 is 15 residues. CDR3: CASSLEGGGVSGYTF. In DNA, the CDR3 is TGCGCCAGCAGCTTGGAGGGCGGGGGAGTAAGTGGCTACACCTTC.

This clonotype occurred many times. The rearrangement uses TRBV5-6 and TRBJ2-5; perhaps TRBD1 as D (5 bases). V was shortened by 0 bases and J by 4 bases, with 22 bases between the two germline ends. The CDR3 consists of 18 residues. CDR1 is SGHDT, CDR2 YYEEEE, per germline. This chain's CDR3 is CASSLARASRSGGETQYF. The CDR3 nucleotides read TGTGCCAGCAGCTTGGCCAGGGCATCACGGTCGGGTGGAGAGACCCAGTACTTC.

This clonotype was counted between two and nine times. The chain combines TRBV7-8 with TRBJ1-1; D not resolved. Germline CDR1 is SGHVS and CDR2 is FQNEAQ. The CDR3 sequence is 15 residues long. Trimming cost V 5 bases and J 1 base, with 14 bases left between them. The CDR3 DNA is TGTGCCAGCAGCATCTATGAAGGTTGGAACACTGAAGCTTTCTTT. Amino acids: CASSIYEGWNTEAFF.

This chain joins TRBV4-1 and TRBJ2-3; D uncertain. Germline V gives CDR1 MGHRA, CDR2 YSYEKL. Trimming shortened V by 3 bases and J by 0 bases, and 16 bases separated the two germline ends. The CDR3 covers 17 residues. DNA of the CDR3: TGCGCCAGCAGCCACCTTAGGTCTCAGATTAGCACAGATACGCAGTATTTT. This sequence encodes CASSHLRSQISTDTQYF.

J is TRBJ2-7 and V is TRBV4-2; D ambiguous. Germline lookup yields CDR1 LGHNA and CDR2 YNFKEQ. Trimming stripped 1 base from V and 2 bases from J, with 9 bases between. This CDR3 contains 14 residues. The CDR3: CASSQAQATYEQYF. CDR3 nucleotides: TGTGCCAGCAGCCAAGCTCAGGCAACCTACGAGCAGTACTTC.

This clonotype was seen a handful of times. The chain has TRBV2 and TRBJ2-2; 8 bases fit TRBD2. The CDR3 runs 17 residues. Germline V gives CDR1 SNHLY, CDR2 FYNNEI. V dropped 6 bases and J dropped 3; count of bases not matched to a gene: 12. The CDR3 sequence is CASSPGGAGAYTGELFF. The CDR3 nucleotides read TGTGCCAGCAGCCCGGGGGGAGCGGGGGCATACACCGGGGAGCTGTTTTTT.

This clonotype was observed a handful of times. The rearrangement links TRBV12-3 or TRBV12-4 to TRBJ2-7; weak D call: TRBD2 (7 bases). V dropped 3 bases and J dropped 6 bases, with 15 bases sitting between them. CDR3 length: 14 amino acids. The CDR3 nucleotides are TGTGCCAGCAGTTTTGGCGGGGGCGGGACCGAGCAGTACTTC. This translates into CASSFGGGGTEQYF.